This T cell receptor (beta chain) was sequenced during a study of blood T cell repertoires in COVID-19 (dated by TCRdb to the early 2020s). Regarding the research as a whole: Samples from collaborators originated in the United States, Italy and Spain and spanned both the acute and convalescent phases of COVID-19. The dataset comprised deeply sampled blood TCRbeta repertoires from subjects exposed to, actively infected with, or recovered from COVID-19. The repertoires were made available in a free public database intended to serve as a resource for research on the immune response to SARS-CoV-2. Where HLA class I and class II types were available, the types were taken from metadata supplied by the sample provider, not from assay-based typing. The prospective study material was composed of cDNA or gDNA derived from T cells, B-cell-depleted T cells, or PBMCs. Nearly every sample came with metadata listing a de-identified subject ID, COVID-19 status, age in years and sex. The samples were drawn from two sources: the first 160 participants of the ongoing ImmuneRACE study, and 1,000 to 1,500 subjects contributed by 6 global collaborators.

Collaborating institutions collected whole blood in K2EDTA tubes following their own protocols. For TCRbeta analysis, collaborator samples were shipped as frozen whole blood, as isolated PBMCs, or as DNA extracted from either sample type. TCRbeta CDR3 regions were amplified from genomic DNA by means of the immunoSEQ Assay, a bias-controlled multiplex PCR. Regarding the original processing steps: The number of nucleated cells in each sample was estimated by amplification of reference gene primers within the assay. To quantify the absolute abundance of each unique TCRbeta CDR3 rearrangement, sequence reads were collapsed and filtered. For each sample, productive Simpson clonality was calculated as the square root of Simpson's diversity index across productive rearrangements. This is the immuneACCESS table as TCRdb keeps it, with only in-frame sequences that have V and J called. A part of the clones is gone; compared with another copy, unresolved V genes explain less than half, and the rest is unexplained. The V and J calls and clone size were taken over from that table, and D and trimming were inferred from the DNA. Here the sample has fewer than 250,000 clones; roughly 86% occur a single time. The top ten constitute 4% of the sample.

Summary of the overall study and its limitations: How much clinical and demographic metadata was included differed by source and by participant, and the metadata was provided uncurated.

As regards this clone: No antigen is known for it. Base qualities were left out, and no much larger clone turns up one base away.

What was sequenced was peripheral blood. The origin of this receptor is a man aged 45 to 65 with acute or convalescent COVID-19.

The CDR3 here reads CASSLQGLSNQPQHF. The nucleotides are TGTGCCAGCAGTCTACAGGGGCTAAGCAATCAGCCCCAGCATTTT. The rearranged chain carries TRBV6-5 and TRBJ1-5; a stretch of 7 junction bases matches TRBD1. The germline V gene yields MNHEY for CDR1 and SVGAGI for CDR2. V is pruned by 5 bases and J by 1 base, leaving 5 bases of the junction without a gene match. The CDR3 starts with the cysteine, ends with the phenylalanine, and has 15 residues. Just the 45-base CDR3 DNA is kept, in frame starting at base 1.